This is a list of T cell receptor beta chains from one sample in a study of blood T cell repertoires in COVID-19. Sequenced by immunoSEQ multiplex PCR; TCRdb stores in-frame clones only, minus some. The data contain 270,000 or so clones, approximately 86% of them singletons. The specimen sequenced was PBMCs or T cells enriched from blood (not recorded which). Every receptor here comes from a woman aged 18-35 years who had recovered from COVID-19. The CDR3 runs from the conserved cysteine through the conserved F or W. Each record gives: J gene, V gene, D gene, clone size, CDR3 DNA, CDR3 protein. The D gene is left open where the match is weak. Rows give clone size only sometimes, using once, few, many, or a class for an expanded clone.

>TRBJ2-6|TRBV5-8|.|.
TGTGCCAGCAGCCTTACAGTGATCGTTTCTGGGGCCAACGTCCTGACTTTC
CASSLTVIVSGANVLTF
>TRBJ2-7|TRBV9|.|.
TGTGCCAGCAGCGTAGAATCGGGGAACGAGCAGTACTTC
CASSVESGNEQYF
>TRBJ1-2|TRBV15|.|.
TGTGCCACCAGCAGAGACAGGGGAAGTACCGGCTACACCTTC
CATSRDRGSTGYTF
>TRBJ2-5|TRBV10-1|TRBD1|.
TGCGCCAGCAGAACACCTACAGGGGTTGGAGAGACCCAGTACTTC
CASRTPTGVGETQYF
>TRBJ1-5|TRBV19|.|.
TGTGCCAGTAGTATACGTCCAGGGACTAATCAGCCCCAGCATTTT
CASSIRPGTNQPQHF
>TRBJ2-1|TRBV6-5|.|.
TGTGCCAGCAGTTACTCGATTACGGGGAATGAGCAGTTCTTC
CASSYSITGNEQFF
>TRBJ2-7|TRBV3-1/TRBV3-2|TRBD2|.
TGTGCCAGCAGCCAAGGGCTAGCGGGGAGGGGCGAGCAGTACTTC
CASSQGLAGRGEQYF
>TRBJ2-7|TRBV7-9|.|.
TGTGCCAGCAGCTTAGCGGGAGGGGGAGGGGCGAGGGAGCAGTACTTC
CASSLAGGGGAREQYF
>TRBJ1-2|TRBV5-4|.|.
TGTGCCAGCAGCTTGGTAACAGTAGATTTAAACTATGGCTACACCTTC
CASSLVTVDLNYGYTF
>TRBJ2-7|TRBV28|TRBD2|.
TGTGCCAGCAGTTTGGGGACTAGCGGATACTACGAGCAGTACTTC
CASSLGTSGYYEQYF
>TRBJ1-2|TRBV7-9|.|few
TGTGCCAGCAGCCCTGGGGGGAACGGCTACACCTTC
CASSPGGNGYTF
>TRBJ2-5|TRBV30|.|.
TGTGCCTGGAGTCTGACAGCCTCACAAGAGACCCAGTACTTC
CAWSLTASQETQYF